A single sample is the source of the 14 T cell receptor beta chains below, sequenced in a study of T cell responses to AZD1222 COVID-19 vaccine. TCRdb keeps only in-frame clones here, not all; method: immunoSEQ multiplex PCR. This sample has about 110,000 clones; more than 75% occur once, and the top ten carry roughly 4.4%. The sequences come from peripheral blood, collected 28 days after the second AZD1222 dose. The source of these receptors is an adult who received the AZD1222 COVID-19 vaccine.

The chain is built from TRBV19 and TRBJ1-2, with D possibly TRBD1 on 5 matching bases. Trimming took 7 bases from V and 4 from J, leaving 13 bases between them. CDR1 LNHDA and CDR2 SQIVND come from the germline V gene (reference sequence). This CDR3 is built from 13 residues. This CDR3 reads CASTPGGVYGYTF. The DNA for the CDR3 is TGTGCCAGTACCCCGGGGGGGGTCTATGGCTACACCTTC.

This clone has a single count. V is TRBV30 and J is TRBJ1-2; TRBD1 aligns across 8 bases. The germline V gene encodes CDR1 GTSNPN and CDR2 SVGIG (reference sequence). The CDR3 runs to 13 residues. V was pared by 8 bases and J by 6 bases, with 11 bases of the junction left unmatched. For the CDR3, the DNA is TGTGCCCAAGTGACAGGGGACGGCCATGGCTACACCTTC. It translates to CAQVTGDGHGYTF.

Only one count was recorded for this clone. This chain joins TRBV11-2 and TRBJ1-2; no firm D call. Germline CDR1 is SGHAT and CDR2 is FQNNGV. The CDR3 covers 13 residues. V lost 10 bases and J lost 4, with 16 bases in between. The CDR3 DNA is TGTGCCATCCGGATCTCCCCACTCTATGGCTACACCTTC. Translated, it gives CAIRISPLYGYTF.

Only one count was recorded for this clone. The chain carries TRBV20-1 and TRBJ2-1; D is uncertain. Trimming pared 3 bases from V and 12 bases from J, leaving 12 bases between. The CDR3 runs 11 residues. Germline V lookup: CDR1 DFQATT, CDR2 SNEGSKA (reference sequence). The CDR3 DNA sequence: TGCAGTGCTAGCCGACTTTTAGGGCAGTTCTTC. This gives the protein CSASRLLGQFF.

The J gene is TRBJ2-7, the V gene TRBV30; D is perhaps TRBD1 or TRBD2 (5 bases each). Deletions cut 0 bases from V and 7 bases from J, with 22 bases between. This CDR3 comprises 16 residues. Germline CDR1 reads GTSNPN; CDR2 reads SVGIG (reference sequence). CDR3: CAWSVWSGTASKEQYF. The DNA of the CDR3 is TGTGCCTGGAGTGTATGGTCGGGGACGGCCTCGAAGGAGCAGTACTTC. The full variable domain, completed using reference TRBV30 and TRBJ2-7, is SQTIHQWPATLVQPVGSPLSLECTVEGTSNPNLYWYRQAAGRGLQLLFYSVGIGQISSEVPQNLSASRPQDRQFILSSKKLLLSDSGFYLCAWSVWSGTASKEQYFGPGTRLTVT.

The genes are TRBV6-2 or TRBV6-3 and TRBJ2-3, with D possibly being TRBD2 (5 bases). In germline, CDR1 is MNHEY, CDR2 SVGEGT. V was pared by 5 bases and J by 0 bases, with 15 bases between. CDR3 length: 16 amino acids. The CDR3 reads CASSRGLVRSTDTQYF. The CDR3 DNA reads as TGTGCCAGCAGTCGCGGGCTGGTAAGAAGCACAGATACGCAGTATTTT.

In this sample, this clone turned up once. The rearrangement uses TRBV29-1 and TRBJ2-1; no reliable D call. Germline lookup yields CDR1 SQVTM and CDR2 ANQGSEA. The CDR3 has 12 amino acids. Trimming cost V 3 bases and J 8 bases, with 11 bases left between them. CDR3 amino acids: CSVEFGGDEQFF. The CDR3 region has the DNA TGCAGCGTTGAGTTCGGTGGGGATGAGCAGTTCTTC.

The chain combines TRBV18 with TRBJ2-2; perhaps TRBD1 as D (6 bases). This CDR3 has 16 residues. Per the germline V gene, CDR1 is KGHSH and CDR2 is LQKENI. The germline V and J ends were trimmed by 1 base and 1 base, with 10 bases remaining between them. In nucleotides, the CDR3 is TGTGCCAGCTCACCACGGCGACAGGAGAACACCGGGGAGCTGTTTTTT. Amino acid sequence: CASSPRRQENTGELFF. The entire variable domain, with the rest obtained from reference TRBV18 and TRBJ2-2, is as follows: NAGVMQNPRHLVRRRGQEARLRCSPMKGHSHVYWYRQLPEEGLKFMVYLQKENIIDESGMPKERFSAEFPKEGPSILRIQQVVRGDSAAYFCASSPRRQENTGELFFGEGSRLTVL.

This clone was found once. This chain links TRBV5-1 with TRBJ2-2; 9 bases are shared with TRBD2. The V segment lost 4 bases and the J segment 5 bases; nucleotides outside the gene matches: 12. The CDR3 extends over 17 amino acids. Germline V CDR1 and CDR2: SGHRS, YFSETQ. The CDR3 coding sequence is TGCGCCAGCAGCACCCCCCCGGGCAGCGGGAGGACCGGGGAGCTGTTTTTT. Its protein product is CASSTPPGSGRTGELFF.

This clone has only one observation. V gene TRBV27 combines with J gene TRBJ2-1; D might be TRBD1 (5 bases). Per germline, CDR1 MNHEY and CDR2 SMNVEV (reference sequence). V was cut by 2 bases and J by 7 bases, with 9 bases left in between. This CDR3 spans 13 amino acids. DNA of the CDR3: TGTGCCAGCAGTTTAGGGGCCGGGAATGAGCAGTTCTTC. Its translation: CASSLGAGNEQFF.

This clone is categorized as medium-sized. This chain joins TRBV28 and TRBJ1-3; 8 positions agree with TRBD1. The trim removed 5 bases at V and 2 bases at J, leaving 5 bases unmatched. Germline values: CDR1 MDHEN, CDR2 SYDVKM. CDR3 length: 15 residues. The CDR3 DNA sequence: TGTGCCAGCAGTCCCGACAGGGGTGCTGGAAACACCATATATTTT. Translation: CASSPDRGAGNTIYF.

This sequence joins TRBV19 and TRBJ1-1; a possible D gene is TRBD1 (6 bases). Per the germline V gene, CDR1 is LNHDA and CDR2 is SQIVND (reference sequence). This CDR3 spans 13 amino acids. V was cut by 6 bases and J by 1 base, with 9 bases left in between. The CDR3 loop is CASRLQGNTEAFF. DNA of the CDR3: TGTGCCAGTAGATTACAGGGGAACACTGAAGCTTTCTTT.

The genes are TRBV7-9 and TRBJ1-6; 8 bases agree with TRBD1. V was clipped by 2 bases and J by 4 bases; unmatched bases: 10. The germline V gene has CDR1 SEHNR and CDR2 FQNEAQ (reference sequence). CDR3 length: 18 amino acids. The CDR3 DNA follows: TGTGCCAGCAGCTTAACCCCCGGACAGGGAGGATATAATTCACCCCTCCACTTT. Translation: CASSLTPGQGGYNSPLHF. Full variable domain (remainder filled in from reference TRBV7-9 and TRBJ1-6): DTGVSQNPRHKITKRGQNVTFRCDPISEHNRLYWYRQTLGQGPEFLTYFQNEAQLEKSRLLSDRFSAERPKGSFSTLEIQRTEQGDSAMYLCASSLTPGQGGYNSPLHFGNGTRLTVT.

The CDR3 reads CASSIRGASTEAFF. CDR3 coding DNA: TGTGCCAGTAGTATTCGGGGGGCGAGCACTGAAGCTTTCTTT. The chain links TRBV19 to TRBJ1-1; D possibly corresponds to TRBD1 (6 bases). The V gene's germline CDR1 is LNHDA and CDR2 SQIVND (reference sequence). The length of the CDR3 is 14 residues. V was shortened by 3 bases and J by 4 bases, with 12 bases between the two germline ends.